The entry below gives a single T cell receptor beta chain sequence along with its context. This clonotype occurred many times. What this receptor recognizes is not known. Per-base qualities were not stored, and no clone one base away is much larger. This entry belongs to a study of T cells in Graves' hyperthyroidism and ophthalmopathy (dated by TCRdb to between 2018 and 2021). Regarding the complete study: Peripheral blood samples were taken at the time of initial diagnosis, prior to any treatment. A discovery cohort of about 100 patients, approximately 45 with Graves' ophthalmopathy and 55 to 60 with stable Graves' hyperthyroidism, was used to find distinguishing TCR V-J signatures. Prospective prediction of ophthalmopathy was tested in an independent validation cohort of under 20 hyperthyroidism patients and 15 to 17 patients who later progressed to ophthalmopathy. The 100 discovery patients were randomly split 7:3 into training and test sets. In addition, the study compared T-cell repertoires in thyroid tissue and in blood from several Graves' hyperthyroidism patients. Once sampling was done, hyperthyroidism patients were given methimazole at a starting dose of 30 mg daily, whereas ophthalmopathy patients were given high-dose intravenous methylprednisolone. TCR Vbeta CDR3 sequencing of 120 to 150 peripheral blood samples (roughly 43 ophthalmopathy, approximately 80 hyperthyroidism and around 17 progressor patients) is reported in the paper. Overall study results and their limits: No statistical method was used to set the sample size in advance, and investigators knew the group allocation. In validation, the model predicted progression to ophthalmopathy with 55% to 71% sensitivity and about 73% specificity, a median of 6.5 months before onset. Most expanded thyroid clonotypes (frequency above 0.001) were also detected in blood, suggesting blood repertoires may reflect thyroid immune responses. A model built on a 13 V-J signature distinguished ophthalmopathy from stable hyperthyroidism, reaching approximately 89% sensitivity and approximately 83% specificity in cross-validation and 80%/75% in testing.

TCR beta CDR3 regions were amplified from RNA transcripts. The TCR CDR3 was subjected to a first round of RT-PCR using the HTBI primer set and the Qiagen OneStep RT-PCR kit. A second multiplex PCR round built the libraries, followed by size selection and purification. Libraries were sequenced paired-end with 100 bp reads on an Illumina HiSeq2000. Per the original workflow: Raw data were processed with SOAPnuke, discarding reads with adapters, uncalled bases, mean Phred below 15, or no exact constant-primer or identifier match. COPE v1.2.5 was used to merge the high-quality paired reads, and each unique nucleotide sequence was defined as a clonotype. Clonotypes were aligned to IMGT TRBV, TRBD and TRBJ reference segments using MiTCR v1.1. The analysis was restricted to V-J combinations with a frequency above 0.0001, which together covered approximately 99% of the repertoires. The TCS score was defined as F50 (clonal expansion) divided by E x V (chaos), with BLOSUM62-based TCRdist calculated between CDR3 peptides within each V-J. Welch's t-statistics and random forest reduced 514 V-J features to about 13, which were used in a naive Bayes classifier (R e1071). The raw public reads went through TCRdb reprocessing: fastp at Q25, MiXCR clone calling, in-frame beta chains kept. All rows with the same CDR3 protein become a single entry with the most common DNA and genes. TCRdb assigned the V and J calls; the authors' analysis was not used. The table for this sample lists around 180,000 distinct CDR3 sequences; over 15% of them were counted only once. The top ten hold around 29% of the sample.

Trimming removed 3 bases from V and 0 bases from J, leaving 9 bases between the germline ends. The CDR3 runs 15 residues from the cysteine to the phenylalanine. Of all the DNA, just the CDR3 is kept, 45 bases in frame from base 1. The germline V gene sets CDR1 to MDHEN and CDR2 to SYDVKM. Stable Graves' hyperthyroidism was defined as no progression to ophthalmopathy during 18 months of follow-up. The hyperthyroidism patients were between 18 and 65 years old and newly diagnosed, with a disease duration of less than 2 months. The study excluded patients with uncontrolled infections, other autoimmune diseases, pregnancy or lactation. Diagnoses relied on clinical symptoms, serum thyroxine and TRAb, thyroid ultrasound and orbital computed tomography. PBMCs were separated from under 12 ml of fresh peripheral blood using Ficoll-Paque density gradient centrifugation. Total RNA was extracted with Trizol reagent, and quality was checked on an Agilent 2100 Bioanalyzer.

Sequencing was carried out using blood. Recombination joined TRBV28 with TRBJ1-5; the D gene cannot be resolved reliably. This receptor was identified in a woman between 50 and 59 years old with Graves' hyperthyroidism. The CDR3 protein sequence reads: CASSFGLTSNQPQHF. The bases read TGTGCCAGCAGTTTTGGTCTGACTAGCAATCAGCCCCAGCATTTT.